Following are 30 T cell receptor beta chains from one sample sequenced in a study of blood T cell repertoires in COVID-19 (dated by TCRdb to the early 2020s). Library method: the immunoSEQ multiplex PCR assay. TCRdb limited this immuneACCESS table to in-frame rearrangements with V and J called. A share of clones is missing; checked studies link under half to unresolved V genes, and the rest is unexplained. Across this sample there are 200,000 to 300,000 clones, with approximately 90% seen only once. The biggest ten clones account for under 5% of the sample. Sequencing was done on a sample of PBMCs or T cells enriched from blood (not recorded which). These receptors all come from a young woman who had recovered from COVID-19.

CDR3 residues: CASRGVNTEAFF. The CDR3 nucleotides read TGTGCCAGTAGAGGGGTGAACACTGAAGCTTTCTTT. The V and J genes are TRBV19 and TRBJ1-1, with D perhaps matching TRBD1 (5 bases). Trimming stripped 6 bases from V and 0 bases from J, with 5 bases between. This CDR3 has 12 amino acids. Germline CDR1 is LNHDA and CDR2 is SQIVND (reference sequence).

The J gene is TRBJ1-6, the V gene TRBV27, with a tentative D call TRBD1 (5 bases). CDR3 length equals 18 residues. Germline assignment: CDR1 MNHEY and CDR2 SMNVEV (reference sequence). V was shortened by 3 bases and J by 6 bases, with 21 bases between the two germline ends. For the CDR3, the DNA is TGTGCCAGCAGTTTCCTTCCTTCGGCCGGGGGGAGTAATTCACCCCTCCACTTT. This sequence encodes CASSFLPSAGGSNSPLHF.

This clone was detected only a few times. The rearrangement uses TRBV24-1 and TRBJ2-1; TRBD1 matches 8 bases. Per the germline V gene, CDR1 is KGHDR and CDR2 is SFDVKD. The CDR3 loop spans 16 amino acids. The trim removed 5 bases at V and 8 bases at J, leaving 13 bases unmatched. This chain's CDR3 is CATSAPIGTGFHEQFF. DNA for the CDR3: TGTGCCACCAGTGCCCCAATCGGGACAGGATTTCATGAGCAGTTCTTC.

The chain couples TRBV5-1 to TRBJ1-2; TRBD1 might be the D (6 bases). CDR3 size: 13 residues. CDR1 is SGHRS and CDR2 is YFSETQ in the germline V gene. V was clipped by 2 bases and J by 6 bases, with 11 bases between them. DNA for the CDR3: TGCGCCAGCAGCTTTCGCAGGGACAATGGCTACACCTTC. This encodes CASSFRRDNGYTF.

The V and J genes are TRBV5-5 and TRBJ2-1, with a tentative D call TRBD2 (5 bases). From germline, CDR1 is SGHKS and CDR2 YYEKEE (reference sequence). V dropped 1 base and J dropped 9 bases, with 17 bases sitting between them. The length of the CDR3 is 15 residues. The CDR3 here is CASSLTLQRVGEQFF. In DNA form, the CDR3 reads TGTGCCAGCAGCTTGACGCTACAGAGGGTTGGTGAGCAGTTCTTC.

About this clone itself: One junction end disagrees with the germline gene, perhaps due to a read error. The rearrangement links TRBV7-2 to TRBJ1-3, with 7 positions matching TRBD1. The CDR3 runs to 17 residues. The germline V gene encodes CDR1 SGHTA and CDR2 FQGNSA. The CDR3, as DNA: TGTGCCAGCAGCCTAGCGGGGACAGTTCTTTCTGGAAACACCATATATTTT. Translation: CASSLAGTVLSGNTIYF.

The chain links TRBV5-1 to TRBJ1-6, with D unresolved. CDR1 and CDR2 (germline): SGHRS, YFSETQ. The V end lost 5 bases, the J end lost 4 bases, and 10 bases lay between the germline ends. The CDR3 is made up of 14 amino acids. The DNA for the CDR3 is TGCGCCAGCAGGCAGTGTTGTTATAATTCACCCCTCCACTTT. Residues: CASRQCCYNSPLHF. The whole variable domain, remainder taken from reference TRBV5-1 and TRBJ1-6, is KAGVTQTPRYLIKTRGQQVTLSCSPISGHRSVSWYQQTPGQGLQFLFEYFSETQRNKGNFPGRFSGRQFSNSRSEMNVSTLELGDSALYLCASRQCCYNSPLHFGNGTRLTVT.

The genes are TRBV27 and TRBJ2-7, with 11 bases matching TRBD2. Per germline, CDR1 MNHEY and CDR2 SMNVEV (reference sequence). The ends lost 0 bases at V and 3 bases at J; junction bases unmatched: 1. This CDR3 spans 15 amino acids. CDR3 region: CASSLSTSGSYEQYF. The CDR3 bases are TGTGCCAGCAGTTTATCCACTAGCGGGAGCTACGAGCAGTACTTC.

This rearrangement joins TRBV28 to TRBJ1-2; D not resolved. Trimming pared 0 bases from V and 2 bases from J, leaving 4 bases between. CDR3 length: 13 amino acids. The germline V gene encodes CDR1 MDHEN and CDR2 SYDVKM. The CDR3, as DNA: TGTGCCAGCAGTTTATGGCAGAACTATGGCTACACCTTC. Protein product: CASSLWQNYGYTF.

The CDR3 sequence: CASSSPDQPQHF. In nucleotides, the CDR3 is TGTGCCAGCAGCTCACCAGATCAGCCCCAGCATTTT. The chain joins TRBV7-2 to TRBJ1-5; D remains ambiguous. The CDR3 is made up of 12 amino acids. Trimming removed 4 bases at V and 5 bases at J, with 6 bases between. Germline lookup yields CDR1 SGHTA and CDR2 FQGNSA. Drawing the rest from reference TRBV7-2 and TRBJ1-5, the complete variable domain is GAGVSQSPSNKVTEKGKDVELRCDPISGHTALYWYRQSLGQGLEFLIYFQGNSAPDKSGLPSDRFSAERTGGSVSTLTIQRTQQEDSAVYLCASSSPDQPQHFGDGTRLSIL.

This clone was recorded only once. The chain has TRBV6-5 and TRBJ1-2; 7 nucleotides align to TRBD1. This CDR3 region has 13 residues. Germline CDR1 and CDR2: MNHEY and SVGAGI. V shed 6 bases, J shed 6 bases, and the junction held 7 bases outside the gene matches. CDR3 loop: CASSPTGSNGYTF. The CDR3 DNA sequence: TGTGCCAGCAGCCCGACAGGGAGCAATGGCTACACCTTC.

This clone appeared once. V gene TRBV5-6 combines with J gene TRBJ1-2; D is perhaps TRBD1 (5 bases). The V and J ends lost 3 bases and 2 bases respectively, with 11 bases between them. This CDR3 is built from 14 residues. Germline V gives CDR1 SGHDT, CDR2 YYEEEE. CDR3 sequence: CASSWGRPNYGYTF. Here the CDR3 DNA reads TGTGCCAGCAGCTGGGGCAGGCCGAACTATGGCTACACCTTC.

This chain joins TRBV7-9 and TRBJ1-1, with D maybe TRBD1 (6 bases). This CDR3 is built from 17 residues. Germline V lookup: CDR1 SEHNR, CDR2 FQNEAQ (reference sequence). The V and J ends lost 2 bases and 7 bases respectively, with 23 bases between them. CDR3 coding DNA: TGTGCCAGCAGCTTAAGGGCCAATCCGGGGGGGCGCGGTGAAGCTTTCTTT. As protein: CASSLRANPGGRGEAFF.

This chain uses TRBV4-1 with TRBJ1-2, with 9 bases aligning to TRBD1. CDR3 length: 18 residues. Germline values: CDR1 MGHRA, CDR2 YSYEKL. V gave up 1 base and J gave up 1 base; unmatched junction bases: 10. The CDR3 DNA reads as TGCGCCAGCAGCCAAGGGCCGGACAGGGGCCTTCATAACTATGGCTACACCTTC. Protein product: CASSQGPDRGLHNYGYTF.

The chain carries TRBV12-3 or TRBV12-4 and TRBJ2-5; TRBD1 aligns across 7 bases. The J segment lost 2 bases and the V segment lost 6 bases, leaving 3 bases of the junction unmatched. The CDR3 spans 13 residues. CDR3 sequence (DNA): TGTGCCAGCAGCTGGGACAGACAAGAGACCCAGTACTTC. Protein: CASSWDRQETQYF.

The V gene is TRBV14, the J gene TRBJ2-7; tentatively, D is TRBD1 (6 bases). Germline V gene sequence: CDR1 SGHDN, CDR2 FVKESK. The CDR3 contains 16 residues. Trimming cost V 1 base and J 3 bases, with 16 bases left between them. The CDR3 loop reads CASSQVTGGRGYEQYF. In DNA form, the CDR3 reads TGTGCCAGCAGCCAAGTGACCGGCGGCAGGGGCTACGAGCAGTACTTC.

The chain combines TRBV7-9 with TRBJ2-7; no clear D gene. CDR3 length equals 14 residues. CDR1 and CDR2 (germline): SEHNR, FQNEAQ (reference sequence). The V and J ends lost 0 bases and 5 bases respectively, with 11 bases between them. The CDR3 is CASSLAARNHEQYF. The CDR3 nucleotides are TGTGCCAGCAGCTTAGCAGCCAGGAACCACGAGCAGTACTTC.

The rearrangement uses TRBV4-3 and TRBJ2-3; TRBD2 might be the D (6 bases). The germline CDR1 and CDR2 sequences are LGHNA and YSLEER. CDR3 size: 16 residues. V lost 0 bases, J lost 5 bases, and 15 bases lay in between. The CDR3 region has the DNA TGCGCCAGCAGCCAAGATTTGGGTCGGACTAAAGATACGCAGTATTTT. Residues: CASSQDLGRTKDTQYF.

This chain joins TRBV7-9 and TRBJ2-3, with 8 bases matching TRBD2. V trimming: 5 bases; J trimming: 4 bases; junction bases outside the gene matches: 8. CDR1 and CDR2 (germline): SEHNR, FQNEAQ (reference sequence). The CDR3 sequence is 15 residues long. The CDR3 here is CASSNGRGWPDTQYF. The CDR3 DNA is TGTGCCAGCAGCAACGGGAGGGGCTGGCCAGATACGCAGTATTTT.

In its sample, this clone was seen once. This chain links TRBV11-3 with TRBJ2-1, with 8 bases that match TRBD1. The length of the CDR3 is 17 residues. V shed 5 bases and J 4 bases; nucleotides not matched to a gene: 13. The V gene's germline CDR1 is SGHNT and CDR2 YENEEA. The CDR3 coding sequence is TGTGCCAGCAGCCCCGTATTTCAAGACAGGGGATACAATGAGCAGTTCTTC. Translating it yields CASSPVFQDRGYNEQFF.

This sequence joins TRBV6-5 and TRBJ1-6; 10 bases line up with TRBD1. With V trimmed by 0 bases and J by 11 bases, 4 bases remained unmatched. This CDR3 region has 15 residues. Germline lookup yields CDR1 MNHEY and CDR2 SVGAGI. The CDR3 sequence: CASSYSGQGGTPLHF. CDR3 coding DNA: TGTGCCAGCAGTTACTCAGGACAGGGGGGAACACCCCTCCACTTT.

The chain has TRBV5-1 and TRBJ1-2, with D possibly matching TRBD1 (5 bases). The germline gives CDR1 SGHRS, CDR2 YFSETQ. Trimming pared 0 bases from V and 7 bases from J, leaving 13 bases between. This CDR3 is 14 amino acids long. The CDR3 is CASSLAPGSGGYTF. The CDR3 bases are TGCGCCAGCAGCTTGGCCCCAGGGTCTGGTGGCTACACCTTC.

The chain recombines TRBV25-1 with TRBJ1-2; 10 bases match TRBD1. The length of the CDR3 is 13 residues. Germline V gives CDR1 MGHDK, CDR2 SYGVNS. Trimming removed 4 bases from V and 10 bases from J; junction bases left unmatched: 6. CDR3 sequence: CASSARDRGFYTF. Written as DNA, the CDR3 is TGTGCCAGCAGTGCTCGGGACAGGGGCTTCTACACCTTC.

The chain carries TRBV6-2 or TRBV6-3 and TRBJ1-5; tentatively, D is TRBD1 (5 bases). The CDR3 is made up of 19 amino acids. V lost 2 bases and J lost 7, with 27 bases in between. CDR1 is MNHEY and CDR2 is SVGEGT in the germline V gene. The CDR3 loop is CASSYARRTGLRGRQPQHF. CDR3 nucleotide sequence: TGTGCCAGCAGTTACGCACGGAGAACAGGCCTCCGGGGGAGGCAGCCCCAGCATTTT.

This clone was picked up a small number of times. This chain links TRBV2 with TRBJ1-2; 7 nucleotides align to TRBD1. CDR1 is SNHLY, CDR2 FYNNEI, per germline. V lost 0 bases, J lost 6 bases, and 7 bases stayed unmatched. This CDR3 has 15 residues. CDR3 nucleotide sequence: TGTGCCAGCAGTGAAGCCAAACAGGGGACGAATGGCTACACCTTC. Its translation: CASSEAKQGTNGYTF.

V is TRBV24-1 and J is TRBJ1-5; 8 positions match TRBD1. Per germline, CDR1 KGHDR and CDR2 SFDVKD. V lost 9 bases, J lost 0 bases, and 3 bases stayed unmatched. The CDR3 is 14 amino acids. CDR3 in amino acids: CATGQGSSNQPQHF. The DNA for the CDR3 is TGTGCCACCGGACAGGGCTCTAGCAATCAGCCCCAGCATTTT.

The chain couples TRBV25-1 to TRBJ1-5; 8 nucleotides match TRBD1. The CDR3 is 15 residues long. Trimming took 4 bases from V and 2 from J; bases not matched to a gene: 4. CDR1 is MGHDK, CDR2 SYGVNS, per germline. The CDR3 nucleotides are TGTGCCAGCAGTGCAGGACAGGGTGGCAATCAGCCCCAGCATTTT. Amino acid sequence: CASSAGQGGNQPQHF.

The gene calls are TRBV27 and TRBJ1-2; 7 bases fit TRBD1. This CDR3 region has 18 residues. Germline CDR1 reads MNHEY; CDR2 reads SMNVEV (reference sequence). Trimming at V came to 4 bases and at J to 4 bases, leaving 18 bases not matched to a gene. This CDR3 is CASSSFGGRGFGSYGYTF. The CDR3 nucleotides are TGTGCCAGCAGTTCCTTCGGGGGCAGGGGGTTTGGATCCTATGGCTACACCTTC.

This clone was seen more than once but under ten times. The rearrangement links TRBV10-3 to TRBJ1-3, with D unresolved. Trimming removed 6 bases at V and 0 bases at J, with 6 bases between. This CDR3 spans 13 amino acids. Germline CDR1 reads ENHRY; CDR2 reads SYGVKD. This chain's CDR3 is CAIRPSSGNTIYF. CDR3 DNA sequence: TGTGCCATCAGGCCGAGCTCTGGAAACACCATATATTTT.

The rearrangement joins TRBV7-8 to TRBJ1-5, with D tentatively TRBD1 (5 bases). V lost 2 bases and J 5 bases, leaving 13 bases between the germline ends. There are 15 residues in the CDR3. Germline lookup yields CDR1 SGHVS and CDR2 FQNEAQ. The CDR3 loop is CASSLYKGLDQPQHF. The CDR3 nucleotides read TGTGCCAGCAGCTTATACAAGGGGTTAGATCAGCCCCAGCATTTT.